The present entry profiles one T cell receptor beta chain with its context. No antigen is known for it. This entry comes from a study of human T cells and chemical hapten exposure. Broader study findings: It was expanded TCRs that formed significantly more large CDR3 similarity clusters than controls did.

Time point given: patch test 1, 2 weeks after DPC sensitization. Treatment reported: therapeutic diphenylcyclopropenone sensitization with weekly scalp DPC. CDR3 size: 16 residues. Germline V gene lookup returns CDR1 MNHEY and CDR2 SMNVEV (reference sequence). The trim removed 0 bases at V and 0 bases at J, leaving 2 bases unmatched. TCRdb reprocessed the RACE reads with MiXCR, giving one entry per CDR3 protein. Of under 85,000 distinct CDR3 sequences in the sample, around 10% were seen once. The TCR was taken from a woman in her forties or fifties with alopecia areata. Some clones in this sample may be carry-over from other donors' samples. Here the sequenced sample was whole blood, taken in connection with sensitization to the hapten diphenylcyclopropenone (DPC). The V gene is TRBV27, the J gene TRBJ2-1, with 7 bases matching TRBD1. In nucleotides, the CDR3 is TGTGCCAGCAGTTTATCGAGGGGGCGCTCCTACAATGAGCAGTTCTTC. It specifies CASSLSRGRSYNEQFF.